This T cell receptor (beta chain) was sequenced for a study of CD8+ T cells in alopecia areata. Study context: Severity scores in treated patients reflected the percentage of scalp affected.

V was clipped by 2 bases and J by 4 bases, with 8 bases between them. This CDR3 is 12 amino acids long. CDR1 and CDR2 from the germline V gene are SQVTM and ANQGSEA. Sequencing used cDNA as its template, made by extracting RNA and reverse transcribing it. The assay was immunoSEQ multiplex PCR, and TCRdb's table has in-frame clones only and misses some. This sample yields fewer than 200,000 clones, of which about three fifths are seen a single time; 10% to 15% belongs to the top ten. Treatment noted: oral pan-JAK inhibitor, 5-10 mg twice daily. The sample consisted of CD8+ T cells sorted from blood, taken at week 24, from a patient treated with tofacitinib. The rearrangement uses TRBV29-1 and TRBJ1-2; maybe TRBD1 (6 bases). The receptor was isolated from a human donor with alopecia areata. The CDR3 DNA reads TGCAGCGTTGAAAGCAGGGGCTATGGCTACACCTTC. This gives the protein CSVESRGYGYTF.